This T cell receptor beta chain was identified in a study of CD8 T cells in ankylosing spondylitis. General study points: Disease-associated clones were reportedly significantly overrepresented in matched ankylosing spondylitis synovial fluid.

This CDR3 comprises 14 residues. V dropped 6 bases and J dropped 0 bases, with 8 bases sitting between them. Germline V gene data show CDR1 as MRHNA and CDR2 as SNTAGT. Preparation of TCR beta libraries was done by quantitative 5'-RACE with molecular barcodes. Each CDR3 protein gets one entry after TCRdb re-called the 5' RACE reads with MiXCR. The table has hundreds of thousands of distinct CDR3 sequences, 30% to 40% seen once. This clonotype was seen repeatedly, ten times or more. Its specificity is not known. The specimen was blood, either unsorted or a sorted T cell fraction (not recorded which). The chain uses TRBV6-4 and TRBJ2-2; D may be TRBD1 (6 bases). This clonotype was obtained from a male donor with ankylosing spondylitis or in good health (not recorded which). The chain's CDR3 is CASRRDTNTGELFF. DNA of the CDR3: TGTGCCAGCAGACGGGACACGAACACCGGGGAGCTGTTTTTT.